A selection of T cell receptor beta chains follows, all from one sample in a study of cytomegalovirus exposure and HLA in healthy donors. This table comes from immunoSEQ multiplex PCR, and its TCRdb copy is limited to in-frame clones, with some not included. The sample yields around 100,000 clones, around three quarters seen once. The sample comprised PBMCs. The receptors stem from a woman under 30 in good health and CMV-seropositive. CDR3s include the opening cysteine and the closing phenylalanine or tryptophan. The D gene is left open where the match is weak. Expanded clones get a size class; other rows say once, few or many, or leave the size out.

j_call	clone_size	v_call	d_call	cdr3_aa	cdr3_nt
TRBJ1-4	NA	TRBV6-1	TRBD1	CASSDVGTGGFWTNEKLFF	TGTGCCAGCAGTGATGTGGGGACAGGGGGGTTCTGGACTAATGAAAAACTGTTTTTT
TRBJ1-2	NA	TRBV5-1	TRBD1	CASSLDRGSGYTF	TGCGCCAGCAGCTTGGACAGGGGATCCGGCTACACCTTC
TRBJ1-4	few	TRBV19	NA	CASSDYTSNEKLFF	TGTGCCAGTAGCGATTACACCTCTAATGAAAAACTGTTTTTT
TRBJ1-2	NA	TRBV13	NA	CASSLVRASSNYGYTF	TGTGCCAGCAGCTTAGTGAGGGCCTCCTCTAACTATGGCTACACCTTC
TRBJ2-4	few	TRBV18	NA	CASSPPFLAKNIQYF	TGTGCCAGCTCACCCCCGTTTCTAGCCAAAAACATTCAGTACTTC
TRBJ1-1	few	TRBV28	NA	CASSLWAAPLNTEAFF	TGTGCCAGCAGTTTATGGGCGGCCCCCTTGAACACTGAAGCTTTCTTT
TRBJ2-7	once	TRBV28	NA	CASSLMRGQNYEQYF	TGTGCCAGCAGTTTAATGAGGGGACAAAACTACGAGCAGTACTTC
TRBJ2-5	NA	TRBV7-9	TRBD2	CASSLEPSGSGETQYF	TGTGCCAGCAGCCTAGAACCTAGCGGGAGCGGTGAGACCCAGTACTTC
TRBJ2-7	NA	TRBV7-9	NA	CASSLPTSYEQYF	TGTGCCAGCAGCTTACCCACTTCCTACGAGCAGTACTTC
TRBJ2-1	NA	TRBV10-1	TRBD2	CASASGNNEQFF	TGCGCCAGCGCTAGCGGGAACAATGAGCAGTTCTTC
TRBJ1-1	few	TRBV5-1	TRBD1	CASSSSGGANTEAFF	TGCGCCAGCAGCAGCTCAGGGGGCGCTAATACTGAAGCTTTCTTT
TRBJ1-2	few	TRBV7-9	NA	CASSLSTNYGYTF	TGTGCCAGCAGCTTAAGCACTAACTATGGCTACACCTTC
TRBJ2-3	NA	TRBV6-5	NA	CASSPAGTDTQYF	TGTGCCAGCAGCCCCGCGGGCACAGATACGCAGTATTTT
TRBJ2-1	NA	TRBV5-1	TRBD2	CASRGTSVENEQFF	TGCGCCAGCAGGGGGACTAGCGTTGAGAATGAGCAGTTCTTC
TRBJ1-5	NA	TRBV6-1	NA	CASSDQGYNQPQHF	TGTGCCAGCAGTGATCAGGGGTACAATCAGCCCCAGCATTTT
TRBJ2-7	NA	TRBV13	TRBD1	CASSPKGTGRNEQYF	TGTGCCAGCAGCCCTAAAGGGACAGGGAGGAACGAGCAGTACTTC
TRBJ1-2	NA	TRBV7-2	NA	CASSLGGWEGAYGYTF	TGTGCCAGCAGCTTAGGCGGTTGGGAGGGTGCTTATGGCTACACCTTC
TRBJ1-4	NA	TRBV5-1	TRBD1	CASSLTGVNEKLFF	TGCGCCAGCAGCTTGACAGGGGTTAATGAAAAACTGTTTTTT
TRBJ2-6	few	TRBV19	NA	CATSLSQKDSGANVLTF	TGTGCCACCTCCCTCTCTCAGAAAGACTCTGGGGCCAACGTCCTGACTTTC
TRBJ2-7	NA	TRBV5-6	TRBD1	CASSWDRQQQYF	TGTGCCAGCAGCTGGGACAGGCAGCAGCAGTACTTC
TRBJ2-7	NA	TRBV5-6	NA	CASSLDQYEQYF	TGTGCCAGCAGTTTGGACCAGTACGAGCAGTACTTC
TRBJ2-1	once	TRBV7-7	NA	CASSSRQYNEQFF	TGTGCTAGCAGCTCCCGACAGTACAATGAGCAGTTCTTC
TRBJ2-1	NA	TRBV9	TRBD2	CASSPNAGTSGKWSEQFF	TGTGCCAGCAGCCCCAATGCCGGGACTAGCGGGAAATGGAGTGAGCAGTTCTTC
TRBJ1-1	NA	TRBV6-6	NA	CASSYYRVNTEAFF	TGTGCCAGCAGTTATTACAGGGTGAACACTGAAGCTTTCTTT
TRBJ1-2	few	TRBV19	NA	CASIPRGDFNYGYTF	TGTGCCAGTATCCCCAGGGGAGATTTTAACTATGGCTACACCTTC
TRBJ1-1	NA	TRBV7-3	NA	CASSPGGGSEAFF	TGTGCCAGCAGCCCGGGCGGGGGCTCTGAAGCTTTCTTT
TRBJ2-1	NA	TRBV30	TRBD2	CAWSVWSLWRGALDEQFF	TGTGCCTGGAGTGTTTGGAGTTTATGGCGGGGGGCCCTCGATGAGCAGTTCTTC
TRBJ2-7	NA	TRBV6-5	NA	CASSYAHRVLYEQYF	TGTGCCAGCAGTTACGCGCACAGGGTCCTCTACGAGCAGTACTTC
TRBJ1-2	NA	TRBV7-2	NA	CASSRGWGQEGYTF	TGTGCCAGCAGCCGTGGGTGGGGCCAAGAAGGCTACACCTTC
TRBJ1-2	NA	TRBV11-2	NA	CASSLAPGHGYTF	TGTGCCAGCAGCTTAGCCCCAGGGCATGGCTACACCTTC
TRBJ2-5	NA	TRBV30	NA	CAWVKLGGPRSETQYF	TGTGCCTGGGTTAAACTAGGAGGACCCAGATCAGAGACCCAGTACTTC
TRBJ2-2	NA	TRBV5-1	TRBD2	CASSPTSRNTGELFF	TGCGCCAGCAGTCCGACTAGCCGAAACACCGGGGAGCTGTTTTTT
TRBJ2-3	NA	TRBV6-6	TRBD1	CASSDRGRPDTQYF	TGTGCCAGCAGCGACAGGGGGCGCCCAGATACGCAGTATTTT
TRBJ1-1	NA	TRBV6-6	NA	CASSSGGTEAFF	TGTGCCAGCAGTTCTGGGGGGACTGAAGCTTTCTTT
TRBJ2-7	NA	TRBV6-1	NA	CASSRKRERIYEQYF	TGTGCCAGCAGCAGAAAGAGGGAGCGAATCTACGAGCAGTACTTC
TRBJ1-4	NA	TRBV2	NA	CASSGNWGPNEKLFF	TGTGCCAGCAGTGGGAACTGGGGGCCTAATGAAAAACTGTTTTTT
TRBJ2-3	NA	TRBV9	TRBD2	CASSATGTSGRAAADTQYF	TGTGCCAGCAGCGCCACCGGGACTAGCGGGAGGGCCGCCGCAGATACGCAGTATTTT
TRBJ1-1	few	TRBV20-1	NA	CSASQVEAFF	TGCAGTGCTAGTCAGGTTGAAGCTTTCTTT
TRBJ1-2	NA	TRBV7-3	TRBD1	CASSLTQTGGTGGYTF	TGTGCCAGCAGCTTAACCCAGACAGGGGGGACCGGAGGCTACACCTTC
TRBJ2-7	NA	TRBV6-5	NA	CASSPPGIDEQYF	TGTGCCAGCAGCCCACCAGGCATCGACGAGCAGTACTTC
TRBJ1-1	NA	TRBV25-1	NA	CASSEQAYTEAFF	TGTGCCAGCAGTGAACAGGCCTACACTGAAGCTTTCTTT
TRBJ1-4	NA	TRBV2	NA	CASSAGRGEKLFF	TGTGCCAGCAGCGCCGGTCGGGGGGAAAAACTGTTTTTT
TRBJ2-5	NA	TRBV28	TRBD2	CASSQLAGGKETQYF	TGTGCCAGCAGCCAACTAGCGGGAGGGAAGGAGACCCAGTACTTC
TRBJ1-2	NA	TRBV4-2	NA	CASSQERVSGYTF	TGTGCCAGCAGCCAAGAGCGAGTTTCTGGCTACACCTTC
TRBJ2-7	NA	TRBV9	TRBD1	CASSRRTGGGGEQYF	TGTGCCAGCAGCCGCCGGACAGGGGGAGGAGGCGAGCAGTACTTC
TRBJ1-1	few	TRBV6-1	NA	CASAADYRNTEAFF	TGTGCCAGCGCGGCGGACTACAGGAACACTGAAGCTTTCTTT
TRBJ1-1	few	TRBV5-1	NA	CASSPGTFAEAFF	TGCGCCAGCAGCCCAGGGACATTTGCTGAAGCTTTCTTT
TRBJ1-4	few	TRBV5-1	NA	CASSLYTAKEEKLFF	TGCGCCAGCAGCTTGTACACAGCAAAAGAGGAAAAACTGTTTTTT
TRBJ1-1	NA	TRBV6-1	NA	CASSEAYHRVAFF	TGTGCCAGCAGTGAAGCATATCACAGGGTCGCTTTCTTT